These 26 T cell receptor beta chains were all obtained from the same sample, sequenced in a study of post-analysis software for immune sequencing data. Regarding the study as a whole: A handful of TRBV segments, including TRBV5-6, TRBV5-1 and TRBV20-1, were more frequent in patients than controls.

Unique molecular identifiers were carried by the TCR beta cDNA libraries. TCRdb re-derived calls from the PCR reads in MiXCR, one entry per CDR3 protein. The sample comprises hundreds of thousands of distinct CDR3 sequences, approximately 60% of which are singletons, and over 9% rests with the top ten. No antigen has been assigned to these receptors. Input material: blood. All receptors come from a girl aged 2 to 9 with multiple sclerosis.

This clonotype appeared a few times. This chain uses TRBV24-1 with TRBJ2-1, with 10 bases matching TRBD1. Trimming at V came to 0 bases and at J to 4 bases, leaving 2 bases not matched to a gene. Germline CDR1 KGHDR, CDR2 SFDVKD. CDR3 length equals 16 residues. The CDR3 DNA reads TGTGCCACCAGTGATTTGGGACAGGGGGGTTACAATGAGCAGTTCTTC. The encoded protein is CATSDLGQGGYNEQFF.

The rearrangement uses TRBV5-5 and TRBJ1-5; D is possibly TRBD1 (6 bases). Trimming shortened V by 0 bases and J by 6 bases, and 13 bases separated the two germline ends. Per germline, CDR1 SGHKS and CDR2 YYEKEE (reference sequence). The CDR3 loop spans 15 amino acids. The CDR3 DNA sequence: TGTGCCAGCAGCTTGGTACAGGGAGTCGGTCAGCCCCAGCATTTT. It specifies CASSLVQGVGQPQHF.

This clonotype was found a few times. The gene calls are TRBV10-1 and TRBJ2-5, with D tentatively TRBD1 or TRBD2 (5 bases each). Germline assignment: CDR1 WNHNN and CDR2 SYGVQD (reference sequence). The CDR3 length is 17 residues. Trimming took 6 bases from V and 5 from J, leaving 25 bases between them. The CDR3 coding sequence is TGCGCCAGCAGCTCCCCCGGGGAGCGCCGGGGCGAGGAGACCCAGTACTTC. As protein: CASSSPGERRGEETQYF.

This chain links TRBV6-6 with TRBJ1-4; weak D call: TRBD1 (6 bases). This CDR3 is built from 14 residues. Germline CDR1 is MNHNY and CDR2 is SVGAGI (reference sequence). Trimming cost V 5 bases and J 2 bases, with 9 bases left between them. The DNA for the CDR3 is TGTGCCAGCAGTGAGCAGGGGACTAATGAAAAACTGTTTTTT. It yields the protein CASSEQGTNEKLFF.

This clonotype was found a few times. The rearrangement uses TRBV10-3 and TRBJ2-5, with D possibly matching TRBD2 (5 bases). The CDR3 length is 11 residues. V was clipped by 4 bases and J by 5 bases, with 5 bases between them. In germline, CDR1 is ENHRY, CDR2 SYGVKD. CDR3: CAISGGETQYF. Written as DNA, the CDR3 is TGTGCCATCAGTGGCGGGGAGACCCAGTACTTC.

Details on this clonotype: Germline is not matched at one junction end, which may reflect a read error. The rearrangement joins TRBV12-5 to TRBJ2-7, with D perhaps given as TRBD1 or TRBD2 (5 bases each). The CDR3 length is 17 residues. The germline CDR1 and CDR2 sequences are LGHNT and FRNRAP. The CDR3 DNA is TGTGCTAGTGGTTTGGCGGCCTGGGGGACGGCATCCTACGAACAGTACTTC. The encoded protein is CASGLAAWGTASYEQYF. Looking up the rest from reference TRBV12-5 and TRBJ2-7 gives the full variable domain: DARVTQTPRHKVTEMGQEVTMRCQPILGHNTVFWYRQTMMQGLELLAYFRNRAPLDDSGMPKDRFSAEMPDATLATLKIQPSEPRDSAVYFCASGLAAWGTASYEQYFGPGTRLTVT.

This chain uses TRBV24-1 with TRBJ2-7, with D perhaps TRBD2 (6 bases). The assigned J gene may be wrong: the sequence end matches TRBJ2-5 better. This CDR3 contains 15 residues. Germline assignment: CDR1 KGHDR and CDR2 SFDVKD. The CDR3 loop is CATSDTGLTYETQYF. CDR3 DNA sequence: TGTGCCACCAGTGACACGGGACTGACTTACGAGACCCAGTACTTC.

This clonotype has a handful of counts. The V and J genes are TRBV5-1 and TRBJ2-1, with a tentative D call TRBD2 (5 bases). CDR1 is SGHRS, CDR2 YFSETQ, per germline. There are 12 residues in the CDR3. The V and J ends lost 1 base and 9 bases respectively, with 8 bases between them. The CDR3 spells CASSLRRGEQFF. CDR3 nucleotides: TGCGCCAGCAGCTTGCGCCGGGGTGAGCAGTTCTTC.

The CDR3 sequence is CASSKTLGTEAFF. The DNA for the CDR3 is TGCGCCAGCAGTAAAACCCTCGGCACTGAAGCTTTCTTT. The chain employs TRBV5-1 and TRBJ1-1, with D unclear. With 5 bases removed from V and 4 bases from J, the gap between germline ends came to 12 bases. Germline V gene sequence: CDR1 SGHRS, CDR2 YFSETQ. The CDR3 totals 13 residues.

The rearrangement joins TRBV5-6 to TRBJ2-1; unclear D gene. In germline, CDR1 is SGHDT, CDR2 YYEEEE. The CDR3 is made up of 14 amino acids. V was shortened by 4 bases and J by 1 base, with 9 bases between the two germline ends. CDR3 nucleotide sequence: TGTGCCAGCAGCGCACAGTTATCCTACAATGAGCAGTTCTTC. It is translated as CASSAQLSYNEQFF.

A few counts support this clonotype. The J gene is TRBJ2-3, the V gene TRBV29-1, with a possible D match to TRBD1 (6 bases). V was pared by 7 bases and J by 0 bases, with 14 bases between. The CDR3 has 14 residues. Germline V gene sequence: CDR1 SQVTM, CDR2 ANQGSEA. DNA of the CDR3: TGCAGCGCCTCAACAGGGATCAGCACAGATACGCAGTATTTT. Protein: CSASTGISTDTQYF.

The chain's CDR3 is CASSSPGLAGGYNEQFF. The CDR3 DNA reads as TGTGCCAGCAGCTCGCCGGGACTAGCGGGAGGGTACAATGAGCAGTTCTTC. The rearrangement uses TRBV7-9 and TRBJ2-1; 16 nucleotides align to TRBD2. Germline lookup yields CDR1 SEHNR and CDR2 FQNEAQ (reference sequence). CDR3 length equals 17 residues. V lost 4 bases to trimming and J lost 4 bases; unmatched junction nucleotides: 4.

The CDR3 nucleotides read TGCAGTGCTAGAGTGGGGTCGGGTAGCGGGACCTCGGGGAGGACAGATACGCAGTATTTT. It codes for CSARVGSGSGTSGRTDTQYF. J is TRBJ2-3 and V is TRBV20-1; 8 nucleotides agree with TRBD2. The CDR3 has 20 residues. The V gene's germline CDR1 is DFQATT and CDR2 SNEGSKA (reference sequence). V was clipped by 1 base and J by 3 bases; unmatched bases: 21.

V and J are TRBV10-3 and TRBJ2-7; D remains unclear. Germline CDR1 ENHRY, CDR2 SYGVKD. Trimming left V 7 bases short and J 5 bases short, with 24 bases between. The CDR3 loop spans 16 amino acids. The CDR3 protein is CAITLLRAKGTDEQYF. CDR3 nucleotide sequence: TGTGCCATCACACTACTTAGGGCGAAGGGTACGGACGAGCAGTACTTC.

The CDR3 sequence: CASSFSGELFF. The DNA for the CDR3 is TGTGCCAGCAGTTTTTCCGGGGAGCTGTTTTTT. V usage is TRBV12-3 or TRBV12-4 and J usage is TRBJ2-2; no reliable D call. V lost 3 bases and J 6 bases, leaving 2 bases between the germline ends. There are 11 residues in the CDR3.

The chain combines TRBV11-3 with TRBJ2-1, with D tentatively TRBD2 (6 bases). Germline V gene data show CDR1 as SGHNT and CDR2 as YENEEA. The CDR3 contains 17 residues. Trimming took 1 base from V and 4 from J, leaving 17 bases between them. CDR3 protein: CASSLASDLSGYNEQFF. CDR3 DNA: TGTGCCAGCAGCTTAGCCTCGGACCTTAGCGGATACAATGAGCAGTTCTTC.

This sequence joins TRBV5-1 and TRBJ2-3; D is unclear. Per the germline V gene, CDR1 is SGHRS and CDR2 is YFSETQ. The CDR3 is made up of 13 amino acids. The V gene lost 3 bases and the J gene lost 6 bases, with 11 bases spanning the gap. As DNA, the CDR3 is TGCGCCAGCAGCTCCCATCCCAGTGATACGCAGTATTTT. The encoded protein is CASSSHPSDTQYF. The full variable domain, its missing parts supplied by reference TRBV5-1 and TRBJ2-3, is KAGVTQTPRYLIKTRGQQVTLSCSPISGHRSVSWYQQTPGQGLQFLFEYFSETQRNKGNFPGRFSGRQFSNSRSEMNVSTLELGDSALYLCASSSHPSDTQYFGPGTRLTVL.

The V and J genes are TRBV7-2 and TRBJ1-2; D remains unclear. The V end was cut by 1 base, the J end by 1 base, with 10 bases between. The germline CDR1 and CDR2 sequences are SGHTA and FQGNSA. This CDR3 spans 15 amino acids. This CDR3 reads CASSLVRAFNYGYTF. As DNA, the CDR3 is TGTGCCAGCAGCTTAGTCCGGGCATTTAACTATGGCTACACCTTC.

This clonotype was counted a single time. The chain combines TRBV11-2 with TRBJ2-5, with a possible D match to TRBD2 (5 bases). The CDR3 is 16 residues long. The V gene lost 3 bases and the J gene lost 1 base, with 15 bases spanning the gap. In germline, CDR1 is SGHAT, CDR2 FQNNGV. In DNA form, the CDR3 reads TGTGCCAGCAGCTTTCGAGGGAAGGGAGCCCAAGAGACCCAGTACTTC. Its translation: CASSFRGKGAQETQYF.

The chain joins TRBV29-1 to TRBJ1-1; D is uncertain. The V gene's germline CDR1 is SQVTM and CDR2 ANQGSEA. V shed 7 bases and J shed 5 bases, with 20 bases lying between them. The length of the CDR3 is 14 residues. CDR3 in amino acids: CSGQTGPTGTEAFF. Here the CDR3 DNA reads TGCAGCGGTCAAACGGGCCCTACGGGGACTGAAGCTTTCTTT.

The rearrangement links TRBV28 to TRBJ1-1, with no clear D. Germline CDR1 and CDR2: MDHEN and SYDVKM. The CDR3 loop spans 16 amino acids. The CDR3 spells CVSFISPSSGGTEAFF. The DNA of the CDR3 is TGTGTCTCCTTTATCTCCCCTTCTAGTGGAGGCACTGAAGCTTTCTTT.

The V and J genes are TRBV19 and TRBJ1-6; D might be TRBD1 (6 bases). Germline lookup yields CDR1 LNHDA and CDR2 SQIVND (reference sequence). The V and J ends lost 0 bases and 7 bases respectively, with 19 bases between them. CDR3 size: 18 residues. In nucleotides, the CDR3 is TGTGCCAGTAGTATAGAGGAACCTACGGGGGGCGGGAATTCACCCCTCCACTTT. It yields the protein CASSIEEPTGGGNSPLHF.

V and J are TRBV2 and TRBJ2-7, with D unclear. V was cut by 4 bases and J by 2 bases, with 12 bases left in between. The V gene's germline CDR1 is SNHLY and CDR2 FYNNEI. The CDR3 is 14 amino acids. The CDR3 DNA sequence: TGTGCCAGCAGTGTTAGCTCAGGTACCTACGAGCAGTACTTC. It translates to CASSVSSGTYEQYF.

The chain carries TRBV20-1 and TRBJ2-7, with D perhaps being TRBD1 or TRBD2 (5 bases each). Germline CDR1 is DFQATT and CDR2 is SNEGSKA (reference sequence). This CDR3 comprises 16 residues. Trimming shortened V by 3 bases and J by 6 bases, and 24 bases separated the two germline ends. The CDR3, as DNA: TGCAGTGCTAGTCGCGCAGGGAGTCACCTCACGGGCGAGCAGTACTTC. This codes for CSASRAGSHLTGEQYF.

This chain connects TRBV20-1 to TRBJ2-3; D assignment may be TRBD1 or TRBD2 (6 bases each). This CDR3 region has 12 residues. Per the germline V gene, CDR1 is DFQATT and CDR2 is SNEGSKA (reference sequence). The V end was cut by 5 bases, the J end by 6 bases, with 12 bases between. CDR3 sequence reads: CSAGSGADTQYF. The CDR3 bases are TGCAGTGCTGGGTCGGGGGCGGATACGCAGTATTTT.

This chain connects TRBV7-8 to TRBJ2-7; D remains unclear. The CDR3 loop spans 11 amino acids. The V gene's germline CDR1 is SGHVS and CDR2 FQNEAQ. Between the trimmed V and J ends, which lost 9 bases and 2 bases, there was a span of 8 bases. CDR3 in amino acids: CASTATYEQYF. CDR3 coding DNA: TGTGCCAGTACAGCTACCTACGAGCAGTACTTC.